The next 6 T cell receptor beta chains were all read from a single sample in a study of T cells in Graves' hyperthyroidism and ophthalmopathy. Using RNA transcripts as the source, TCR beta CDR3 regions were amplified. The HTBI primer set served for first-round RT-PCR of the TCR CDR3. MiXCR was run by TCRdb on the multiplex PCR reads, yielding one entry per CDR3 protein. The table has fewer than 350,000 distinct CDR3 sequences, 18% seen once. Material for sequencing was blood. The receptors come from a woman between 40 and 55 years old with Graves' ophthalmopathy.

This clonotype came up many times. The CDR3 DNA reads TGTGCCTGGAGTGTAACCAGGGTAAACTATGGCTACACCTTC. It yields the protein CAWSVTRVNYGYTF. The rearrangement joins TRBV30 to TRBJ1-2; possibly TRBD1 for D (5 bases). The CDR3 is 14 residues long. Trimming removed 0 bases from V and 2 bases from J, with 10 bases in between. Germline CDR1 and CDR2: GTSNPN and SVGIG (reference sequence).

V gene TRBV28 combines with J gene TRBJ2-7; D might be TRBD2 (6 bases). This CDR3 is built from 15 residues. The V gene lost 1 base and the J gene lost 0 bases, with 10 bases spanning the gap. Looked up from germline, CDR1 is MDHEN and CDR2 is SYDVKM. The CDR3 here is CASSLSGTRSYEQYF. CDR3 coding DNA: TGTGCCAGCAGTTTATCTGGGACTCGCTCCTACGAGCAGTACTTC.

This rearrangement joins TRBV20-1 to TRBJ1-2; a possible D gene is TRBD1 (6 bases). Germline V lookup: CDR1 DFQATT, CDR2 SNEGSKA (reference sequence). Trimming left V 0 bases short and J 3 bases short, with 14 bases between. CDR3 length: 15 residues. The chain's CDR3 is CSARDWGRHYYGYTF. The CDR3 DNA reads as TGCAGTGCTAGAGATTGGGGGCGGCATTACTATGGCTACACCTTC.

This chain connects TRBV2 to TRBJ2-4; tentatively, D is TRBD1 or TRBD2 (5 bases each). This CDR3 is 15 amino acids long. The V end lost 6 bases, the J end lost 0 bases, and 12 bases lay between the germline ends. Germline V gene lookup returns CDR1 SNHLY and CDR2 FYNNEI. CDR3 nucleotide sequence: TGTGCCAGCAGGAGTAGGGACCTAGCCAAAAACATTCAGTACTTC. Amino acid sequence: CASRSRDLAKNIQYF. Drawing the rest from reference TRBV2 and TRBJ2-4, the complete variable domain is EPEVTQTPSHQVTQMGQEVILRCVPISNHLYFYWYRQILGQKVEFLVSFYNNEISEKSEIFDDQFSVERPDGSNFTLKIRSTKLEDSAMYFCASRSRDLAKNIQYFGAGTRLSVL.

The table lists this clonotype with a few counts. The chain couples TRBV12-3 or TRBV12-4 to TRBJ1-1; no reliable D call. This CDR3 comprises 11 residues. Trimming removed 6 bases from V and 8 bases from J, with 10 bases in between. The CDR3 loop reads CASSFNGEAFF. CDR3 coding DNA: TGTGCCAGCAGCTTTAATGGGGAAGCTTTCTTT.

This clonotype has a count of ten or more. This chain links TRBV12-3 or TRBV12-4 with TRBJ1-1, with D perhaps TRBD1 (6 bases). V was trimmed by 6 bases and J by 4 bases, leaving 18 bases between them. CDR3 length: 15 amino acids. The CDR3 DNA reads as TGTGCCAGCAGGACCCGGGGGCCGCTTTTCACTGAAGCTTTCTTT. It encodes CASRTRGPLFTEAFF.